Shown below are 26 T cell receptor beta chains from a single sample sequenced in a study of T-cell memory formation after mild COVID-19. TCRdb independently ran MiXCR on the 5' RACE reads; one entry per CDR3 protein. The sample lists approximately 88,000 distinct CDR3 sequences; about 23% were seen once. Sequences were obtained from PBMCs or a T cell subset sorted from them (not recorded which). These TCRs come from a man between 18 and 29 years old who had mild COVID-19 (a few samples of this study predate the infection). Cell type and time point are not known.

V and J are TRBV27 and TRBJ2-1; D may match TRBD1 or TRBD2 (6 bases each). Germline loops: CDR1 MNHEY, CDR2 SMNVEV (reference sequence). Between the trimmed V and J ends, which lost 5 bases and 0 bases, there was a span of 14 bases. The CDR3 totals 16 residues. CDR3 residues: CASSPGASGSYNEQFF. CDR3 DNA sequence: TGTGCCAGCAGTCCGGGGGCCAGCGGCTCCTACAATGAGCAGTTCTTC.

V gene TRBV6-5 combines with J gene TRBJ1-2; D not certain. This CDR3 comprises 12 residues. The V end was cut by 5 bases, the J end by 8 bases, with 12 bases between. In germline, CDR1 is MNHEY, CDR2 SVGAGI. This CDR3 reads CASSDDTEGYTF. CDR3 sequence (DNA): TGTGCCAGCAGTGATGACACCGAGGGCTACACCTTC.

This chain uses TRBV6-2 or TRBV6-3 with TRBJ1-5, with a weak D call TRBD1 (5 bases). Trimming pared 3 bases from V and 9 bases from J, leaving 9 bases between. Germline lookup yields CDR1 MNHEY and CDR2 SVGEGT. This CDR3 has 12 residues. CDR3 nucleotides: TGTGCCAGCAGTTATTGGGGGGGGCCCCAGCATTTT. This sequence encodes CASSYWGGPQHF.

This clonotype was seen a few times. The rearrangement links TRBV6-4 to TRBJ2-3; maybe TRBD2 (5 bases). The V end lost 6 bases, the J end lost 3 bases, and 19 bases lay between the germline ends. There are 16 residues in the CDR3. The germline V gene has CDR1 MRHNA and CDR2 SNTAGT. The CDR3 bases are TGTGCCAGCAGCAGTGGGGAGAGTGGGCCGACAGATACGCAGTATTTT. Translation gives CASSSGESGPTDTQYF.

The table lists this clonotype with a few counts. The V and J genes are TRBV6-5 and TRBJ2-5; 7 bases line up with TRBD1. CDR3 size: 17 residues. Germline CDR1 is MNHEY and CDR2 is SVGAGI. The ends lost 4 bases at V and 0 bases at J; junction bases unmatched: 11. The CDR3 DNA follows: TGTGCCAGCAGTTCGCTAGTCCGGGACAGCGACCAAGAGACCCAGTACTTC. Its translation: CASSSLVRDSDQETQYF.

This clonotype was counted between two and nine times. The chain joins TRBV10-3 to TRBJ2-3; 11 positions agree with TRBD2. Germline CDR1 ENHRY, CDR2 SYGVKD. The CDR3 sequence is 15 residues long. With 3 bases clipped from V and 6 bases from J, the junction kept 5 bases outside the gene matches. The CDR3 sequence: CAISDSSGGIDTQYF. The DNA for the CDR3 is TGTGCCATCAGTGACTCTAGCGGGGGGATTGATACGCAGTATTTT.

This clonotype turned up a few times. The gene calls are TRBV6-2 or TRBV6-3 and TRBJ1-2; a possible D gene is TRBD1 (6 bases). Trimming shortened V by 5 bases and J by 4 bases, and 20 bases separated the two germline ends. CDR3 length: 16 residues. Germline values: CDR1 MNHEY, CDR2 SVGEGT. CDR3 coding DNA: TGTGCCAGCAGTCTAGAGACAGGCCTCCCCGTCTATGGCTACACCTTC. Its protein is CASSLETGLPVYGYTF.

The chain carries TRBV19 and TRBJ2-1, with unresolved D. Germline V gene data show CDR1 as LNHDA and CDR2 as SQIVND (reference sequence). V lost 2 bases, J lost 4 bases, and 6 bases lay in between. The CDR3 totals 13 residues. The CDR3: CASSITEYNEQFF. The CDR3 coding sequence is TGTGCCAGTAGTATAACGGAATACAATGAGCAGTTCTTC.

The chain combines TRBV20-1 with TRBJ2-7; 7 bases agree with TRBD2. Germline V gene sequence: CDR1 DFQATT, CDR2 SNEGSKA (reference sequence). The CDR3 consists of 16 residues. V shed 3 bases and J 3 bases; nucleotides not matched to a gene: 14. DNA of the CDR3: TGCAGTGCTAGGGCTAAGGGAGGGTCGACCCACTACGAGCAGTACTTC. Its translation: CSARAKGGSTHYEQYF.

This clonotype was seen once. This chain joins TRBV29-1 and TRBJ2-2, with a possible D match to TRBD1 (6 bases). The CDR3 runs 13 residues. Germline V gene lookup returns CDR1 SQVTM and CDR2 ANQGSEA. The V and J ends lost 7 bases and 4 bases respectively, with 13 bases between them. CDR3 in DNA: TGCAGCGCACGACAGGCCGGCACCGGGGAGCTGTTTTTT. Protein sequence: CSARQAGTGELFF.

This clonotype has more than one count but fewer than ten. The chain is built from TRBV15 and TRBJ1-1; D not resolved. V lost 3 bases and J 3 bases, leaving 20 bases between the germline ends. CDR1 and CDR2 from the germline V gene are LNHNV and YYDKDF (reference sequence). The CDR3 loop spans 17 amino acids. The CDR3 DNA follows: TGTGCCACCAGCAGTCACCGACGTGGGTTTGTGGACACTGAAGCTTTCTTT. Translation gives CATSSHRRGFVDTEAFF.

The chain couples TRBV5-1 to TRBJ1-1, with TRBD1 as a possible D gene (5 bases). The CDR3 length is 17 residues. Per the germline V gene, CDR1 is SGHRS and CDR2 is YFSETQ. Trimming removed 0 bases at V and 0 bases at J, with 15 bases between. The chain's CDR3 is CASSLDRGRAVNTEAFF. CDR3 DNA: TGCGCCAGCAGCTTGGACCGGGGACGGGCGGTGAACACTGAAGCTTTCTTT.

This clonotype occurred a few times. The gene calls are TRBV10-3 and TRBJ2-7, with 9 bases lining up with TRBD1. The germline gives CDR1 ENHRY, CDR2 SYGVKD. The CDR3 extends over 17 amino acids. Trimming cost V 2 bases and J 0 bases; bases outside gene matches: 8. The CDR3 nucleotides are TGTGCCATCAGTGAGATAGGGACAGGGTCAAGCTCCTACGAGCAGTACTTC. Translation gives CAISEIGTGSSSYEQYF.

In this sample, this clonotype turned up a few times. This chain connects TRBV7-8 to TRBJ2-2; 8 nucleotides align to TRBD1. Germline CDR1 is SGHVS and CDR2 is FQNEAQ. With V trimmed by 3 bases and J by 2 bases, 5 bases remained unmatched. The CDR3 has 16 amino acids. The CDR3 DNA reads TGTGCCAGCAGCTTTAGGACAGGGCTTAACACCGGGGAGCTGTTTTTT. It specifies CASSFRTGLNTGELFF.

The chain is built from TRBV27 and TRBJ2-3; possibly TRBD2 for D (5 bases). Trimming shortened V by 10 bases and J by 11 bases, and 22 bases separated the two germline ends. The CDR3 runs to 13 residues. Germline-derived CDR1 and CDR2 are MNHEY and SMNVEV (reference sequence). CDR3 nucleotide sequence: TGTGCCACCACGGCTGGGAACGGGGAAGGGCAGTATTTT. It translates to CATTAGNGEGQYF.

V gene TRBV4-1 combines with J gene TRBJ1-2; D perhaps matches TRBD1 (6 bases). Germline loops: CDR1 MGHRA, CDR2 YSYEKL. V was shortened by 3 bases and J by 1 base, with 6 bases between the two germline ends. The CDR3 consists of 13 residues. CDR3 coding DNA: TGCGCCAGCAGCCACAGGGGTAACTATGGCTACACCTTC. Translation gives CASSHRGNYGYTF.

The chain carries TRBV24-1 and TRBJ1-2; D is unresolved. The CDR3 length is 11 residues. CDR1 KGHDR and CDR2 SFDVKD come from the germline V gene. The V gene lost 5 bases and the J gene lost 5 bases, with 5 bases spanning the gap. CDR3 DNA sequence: TGTGCCACCAGTGGAGGGTATGGCTACACCTTC. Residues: CATSGGYGYTF.

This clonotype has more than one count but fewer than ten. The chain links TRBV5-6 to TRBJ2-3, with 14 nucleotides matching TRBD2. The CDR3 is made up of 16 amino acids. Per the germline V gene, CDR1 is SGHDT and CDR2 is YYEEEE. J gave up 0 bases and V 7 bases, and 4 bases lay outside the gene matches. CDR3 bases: TGTGCCAGCGGGACTAGCGGGGGTGCTAGCACAGATACGCAGTATTTT. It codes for CASGTSGGASTDTQYF.

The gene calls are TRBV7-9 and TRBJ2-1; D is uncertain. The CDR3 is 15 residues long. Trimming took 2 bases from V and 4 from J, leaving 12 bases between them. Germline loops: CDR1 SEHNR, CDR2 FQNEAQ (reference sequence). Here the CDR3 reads CASSLFVAEYNEQFF. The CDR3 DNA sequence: TGTGCCAGCAGCTTATTTGTAGCAGAATACAATGAGCAGTTCTTC.

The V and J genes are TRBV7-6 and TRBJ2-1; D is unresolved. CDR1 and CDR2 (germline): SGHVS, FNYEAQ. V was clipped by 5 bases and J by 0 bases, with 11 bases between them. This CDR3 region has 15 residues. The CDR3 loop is CASSPRSFSYNEQFF. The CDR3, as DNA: TGTGCCAGCAGCCCCAGGAGTTTCTCCTACAATGAGCAGTTCTTC.

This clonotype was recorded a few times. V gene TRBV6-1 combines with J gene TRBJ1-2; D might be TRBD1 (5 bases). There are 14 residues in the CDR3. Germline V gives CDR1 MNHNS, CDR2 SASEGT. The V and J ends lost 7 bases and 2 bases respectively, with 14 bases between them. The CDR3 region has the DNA TGTGCCAGCACCCCGCGGGGGGTGAACTATGGCTACACCTTC. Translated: CASTPRGVNYGYTF.

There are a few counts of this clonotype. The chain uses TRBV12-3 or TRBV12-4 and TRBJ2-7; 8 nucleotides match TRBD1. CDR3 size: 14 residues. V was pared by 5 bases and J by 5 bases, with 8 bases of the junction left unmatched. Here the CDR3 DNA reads TGTGCCAGCAGTGCCTCTCAGGGGGCCCACGAGCAGTACGTC. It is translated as CASSASQGAHEQYV.

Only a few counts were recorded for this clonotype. The CDR3 loop is CASGTSVEAFF. The CDR3 region has the DNA TGTGCCAGCGGTACCTCAGTTGAAGCTTTCTTT. The V and J genes are TRBV11-2 and TRBJ1-1; D unclear. Between the trimmed V and J ends, which lost 8 bases and 7 bases, there was a span of 11 bases. CDR1 SGHAT and CDR2 FQNNGV come from the germline V gene. The CDR3 has 11 residues. Variable domain in full (rest from reference TRBV11-2 and TRBJ1-1): EAGVAQSPRYKIIEKRQSVAFWCNPISGHATLYWYQQILGQGPKLLIQFQNNGVVDDSQLPKDRFSAERLKGVDSTLKIQPAKLEDSAVYLCASGTSVEAFFGQGTRLTVV.

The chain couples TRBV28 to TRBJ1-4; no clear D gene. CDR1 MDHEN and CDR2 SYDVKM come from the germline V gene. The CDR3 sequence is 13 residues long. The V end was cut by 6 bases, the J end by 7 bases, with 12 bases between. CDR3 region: CASRKTGSEKLFF. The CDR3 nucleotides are TGTGCCAGCAGGAAGACCGGGTCTGAAAAACTGTTTTTT. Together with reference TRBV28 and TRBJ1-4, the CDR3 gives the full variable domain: DVKVTQSSRYLVKRTGEKVFLECVQDMDHENMFWYRQDPGLGLRLIYFSYDVKMKEKGDIPEGYSVSREKKERFSLILESASTNQTSMYLCASRKTGSEKLFFGSGTQLSVL.

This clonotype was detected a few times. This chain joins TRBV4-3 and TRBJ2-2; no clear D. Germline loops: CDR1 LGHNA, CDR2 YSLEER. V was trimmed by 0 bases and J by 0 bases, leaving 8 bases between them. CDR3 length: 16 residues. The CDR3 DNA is TGCGCCAGCAGCCAAGAAACCAGCCCGAACACCGGGGAGCTGTTTTTT. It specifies CASSQETSPNTGELFF.

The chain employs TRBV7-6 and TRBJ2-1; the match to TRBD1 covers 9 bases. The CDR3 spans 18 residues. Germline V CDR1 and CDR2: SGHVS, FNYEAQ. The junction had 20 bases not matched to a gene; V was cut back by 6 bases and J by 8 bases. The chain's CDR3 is CASRSDRDREQVGHEQFF. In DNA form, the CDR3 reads TGTGCCAGCAGATCAGACCGGGACAGGGAACAGGTCGGGCATGAGCAGTTCTTC.